Below, 13 T cell receptor beta chains from the same sample are listed, as sequenced in a study of T-cell memory formation after mild COVID-19 listed by TCRdb under 2021. Library method: 5' RACE. The instrument given in TCRdb is Illumina NovaSeq 6000. TCRdb redid the processing of the public reads, applying fastp at Q25 and MiXCR, and retained in-frame beta chains. Identical CDR3 proteins give one entry, which carries the most common genes and DNA. Within this sample are roughly 150,000 distinct CDR3 sequences, with 13% of them counted one time only. Approximately 3.6% of the sample is taken by the ten largest. Sequenced: PBMCs or a T cell subset sorted from them (not recorded which). Receptors originate from a man aged 18 to 29 who had mild COVID-19 (a few samples of this study predate the infection). The sample titles of this study are shuffled in the database, so cell type and time point are left out; the donor was told from shared clones.

The V and J genes are TRBV7-2 and TRBJ2-7; the D gene is possibly TRBD1 (6 bases). The CDR3 runs to 14 residues. V was pared by 6 bases and J by 3 bases, with 15 bases between. The V gene's germline CDR1 is SGHTA and CDR2 FQGNSA. CDR3 bases: TGTGCCAGCAGACAGGGAAAGTTGGGCTACGAGCAGTACTTC. It yields the protein CASRQGKLGYEQYF.

In its sample, this clonotype was seen a few times. V and J are TRBV7-9 and TRBJ2-1; D unclear. The V gene's germline CDR1 is SEHNR and CDR2 FQNEAQ (reference sequence). The length of the CDR3 is 16 residues. Trimming took off 2 bases at V and 3 bases at J, with 14 bases between the two ends. The chain's CDR3 is CASSLPRHPLYNEQFF. The CDR3 coding sequence is TGTGCCAGCAGCTTACCCCGCCACCCCCTCTACAATGAGCAGTTCTTC.

This clonotype came up many times. The genes are TRBV20-1 and TRBJ2-3, with TRBD2 as a possible D gene (5 bases). The CDR3 spans 12 residues. Trimming pared 6 bases from V and 4 bases from J, leaving 11 bases between. Germline V CDR1 and CDR2: DFQATT, SNEGSKA (reference sequence). CDR3 protein: CSAQWRADTQYF. The CDR3 DNA reads as TGCAGTGCCCAGTGGCGGGCAGATACGCAGTATTTT.

The V and J genes are TRBV29-1 and TRBJ1-6; TRBD1 agrees at 8 bases. This CDR3 has 13 amino acids. Trimming took 6 bases from V and 10 from J; bases not matched to a gene: 8. Germline V CDR1 and CDR2: SQVTM, ANQGSEA. CDR3 region: CSVAQGARSPLHF. CDR3 sequence (DNA): TGCAGCGTGGCCCAGGGGGCACGGTCACCCCTCCACTTT.

This clonotype has only a few counts. The chain couples TRBV11-2 to TRBJ2-3, with 10 bases that match TRBD1. V gave up 5 bases and J gave up 7 bases; unmatched junction bases: 3. Germline assignment: CDR1 SGHAT and CDR2 FQNNGV. The CDR3 is made up of 13 amino acids. CDR3 loop: CASSRDRGHTQYF. As DNA, the CDR3 is TGTGCCAGCAGCCGGGACAGGGGCCATACGCAGTATTTT.

This rearrangement joins TRBV6-4 to TRBJ2-7; 7 bases are a match to TRBD1. Germline lookup yields CDR1 MRHNA and CDR2 SNTAGT. This CDR3 comprises 14 residues. V lost 3 bases, J lost 6 bases, and 8 bases stayed unmatched. CDR3 coding DNA: TGTGCCAGCAGTGATCTAACCTCAGGGGGCGAGCAGTACGTC. Translated, it gives CASSDLTSGGEQYV.

This clonotype was observed many times. This chain joins TRBV18 and TRBJ2-7; the D call may be TRBD1 or TRBD2 (5 bases each). This CDR3 contains 13 residues. In germline, CDR1 is KGHSH, CDR2 LQKENI. The V end was cut by 4 bases, the J end by 2 bases, with 9 bases between. CDR3 amino acids: CASSRDRTYEQYV. CDR3 bases: TGTGCCAGCTCACGGGACCGCACCTACGAGCAGTACGTC.

In DNA form, the CDR3 reads TGTGCCAGCTCACCTAGGCAGGCTGAAGCTTTCTTT. Protein: CASSPRQAEAFF. V usage is TRBV18 and J usage is TRBJ1-1, with D hard to call. With 3 bases removed from V and 6 bases from J, the gap between germline ends came to 8 bases. This CDR3 has 12 amino acids. Germline loops: CDR1 KGHSH, CDR2 LQKENI.

This clonotype occurred a few times. The chain employs TRBV12-3 or TRBV12-4 and TRBJ2-3; D not certain. Trimming left V 2 bases short and J 6 bases short, with 15 bases between. The CDR3 totals 15 residues. The CDR3 loop is CASSLRSGGYDTQYF. CDR3 DNA sequence: TGTGCCAGCAGTTTAAGGTCAGGTGGTTATGATACGCAGTATTTT.

Only a few counts were recorded for this clonotype. The genes are TRBV18 and TRBJ1-6; D call uncertain. The CDR3 sequence is 14 residues long. The germline V and J ends were trimmed by 2 bases and 9 bases, with 11 bases remaining between them. CDR1 and CDR2 (germline): KGHSH, LQKENI. CDR3 sequence (DNA): TGTGCCAGCTCACCAAGTTTGGAGCGTTCACCCCTCCACTTT. It yields the protein CASSPSLERSPLHF.

This clonotype was found a few times. The chain is built from TRBV5-1 and TRBJ1-5; TRBD1 matches 7 bases. The CDR3 runs 14 residues. V gave up 4 bases and J gave up 7 bases; unmatched junction bases: 8. Germline values: CDR1 SGHRS, CDR2 YFSETQ. CDR3 sequence reads: CASSAGTVGQPQHF. In nucleotides, the CDR3 is TGCGCCAGCAGCGCTGGGACAGTGGGGCAGCCCCAGCATTTT.

The chain employs TRBV10-3 and TRBJ2-7; 7 nucleotides match TRBD1. Germline-derived CDR1 and CDR2 are ENHRY and SYGVKD. Trimming at V came to 1 base and at J to 4 bases, leaving 7 bases not matched to a gene. This CDR3 has 15 amino acids. The CDR3 DNA follows: TGTGCCATCAGTGAGTGGAAACAGGGGCGGTACGAGCAGTACTTC. Its protein is CAISEWKQGRYEQYF.

This clonotype was seen a handful of times. The chain uses TRBV3-1 and TRBJ1-2; 10 bases fit TRBD1. Germline CDR1 LGHDT, CDR2 YNNKEL (reference sequence). V shed 4 bases and J 4 bases; nucleotides not matched to a gene: 3. This CDR3 contains 14 residues. The CDR3: CASSPGQGFYGYTF. CDR3 coding DNA: TGTGCCAGCAGCCCGGGACAGGGGTTCTATGGCTACACCTTC. Using reference TRBV3-1 and TRBJ1-2 for the parts outside the CDR3, the full variable domain is DTAVSQTPKYLVTQMGNDKSIKCEQNLGHDTMYWYKQDSKKFLKIMFSYNNKELIINETVPNRFSPKSPDKAHLNLHINSLELGDSAVYFCASSPGQGFYGYTFGSGTRLTVV.